A single sample gave rise to the 27 T cell receptor beta chains below, sequenced in a study of blood T cell repertoires in COVID-19. Clones were sequenced by immunoSEQ multiplex PCR, and TCRdb holds only the in-frame ones, with some missing. The sample has some 140,000 clones; 84% are singletons. Material for sequencing was peripheral blood. Source of these receptors: a man aged 55 to 70 with acute or convalescent COVID-19.

V and J are TRBV2 and TRBJ2-7; TRBD2 matches at 10 bases. V gave up 3 bases and J gave up 2 bases; unmatched junction bases: 7. CDR1 is SNHLY, CDR2 FYNNEI, per germline. The CDR3 totals 16 residues. CDR3 nucleotides: TGTGCCAGCAGTGATCAGCTAGCGGGGGCAACCTACGAGCAGTACTTC. Translation gives CASSDQLAGATYEQYF.

The chain couples TRBV5-1 to TRBJ1-1, with 11 bases identical to TRBD1. V shed 4 bases, J shed 2 bases, and the junction held 7 bases outside the gene matches. The CDR3 covers 16 residues. Looked up from germline, CDR1 is SGHRS and CDR2 is YFSETQ. CDR3 region: CASSPRTGGGNTEAFF. The CDR3 nucleotides are TGCGCCAGCAGCCCGAGGACAGGGGGCGGAAACACTGAAGCTTTCTTT. The variable domain in full, with the rest retrieved from reference TRBV5-1 and TRBJ1-1, is KAGVTQTPRYLIKTRGQQVTLSCSPISGHRSVSWYQQTPGQGLQFLFEYFSETQRNKGNFPGRFSGRQFSNSRSEMNVSTLELGDSALYLCASSPRTGGGNTEAFFGQGTRLTVV.

The V gene is TRBV19, the J gene TRBJ1-1, with D unclear. The CDR3 loop spans 12 amino acids. Germline CDR1 and CDR2: LNHDA and SQIVND (reference sequence). The V gene lost 1 base and the J gene lost 7 bases, with 7 bases spanning the gap. The CDR3 protein is CASSIGRGEAFF. CDR3 DNA sequence: TGTGCCAGTAGTATAGGGAGAGGTGAAGCTTTCTTT.

There are a few counts of this clone. DNA of the CDR3: TGTGCCAGCAGTTTCCCGGACAGGGGCTACGAGCAGTACTTC. This translates into CASSFPDRGYEQYF. The chain uses TRBV28 and TRBJ2-7; 9 nucleotides line up with TRBD1. The CDR3 consists of 14 residues. Germline V gives CDR1 MDHEN, CDR2 SYDVKM. After removal of 3 bases from V and 3 bases from J, the junction contained 3 bases not matched to a gene. Drawing the rest from reference TRBV28 and TRBJ2-7, the complete variable domain is DVKVTQSSRYLVKRTGEKVFLECVQDMDHENMFWYRQDPGLGLRLIYFSYDVKMKEKGDIPEGYSVSREKKERFSLILESASTNQTSMYLCASSFPDRGYEQYFGPGTRLTVT.

The V call is TRBV21-1, the J call TRBJ2-7; TRBD1, as called in the table, went unchecked against the DNA. TRBV21-1 is a pseudogene. This CDR3 region has 14 residues. CDR3 loop: CASSKTERSYEQYF. The CDR3 bases are TGTGCCAGCAGCAAGACAGAAAGATCCTACGAGCAGTACTTC.

This rearrangement joins TRBV24-1 to TRBJ2-1; 7 positions agree with TRBD1. Germline assignment: CDR1 KGHDR and CDR2 SFDVKD. V shed 3 bases, J shed 6 bases, and the junction held 7 bases outside the gene matches. CDR3 length: 15 residues. DNA for the CDR3: TGTGCCACCAGTGATCCCGGGACAGTCGTCAATGAGCAGTTCTTC. The encoded protein is CATSDPGTVVNEQFF.

This clone was detected only once. The chain links TRBV7-9 to TRBJ1-2; no reliable D call. This CDR3 comprises 14 residues. The germline V and J ends were trimmed by 0 bases and 6 bases, with 11 bases remaining between them. Germline-derived CDR1 and CDR2 are SEHNR and FQNEAQ (reference sequence). The CDR3 nucleotides are TGTGCCAGCAGCTTAGCGGTAGCTTCCCATGGCTACACCTTC. Protein product: CASSLAVASHGYTF.

The gene calls are TRBV7-3 and TRBJ1-4, with TRBD1 as a possible D gene (5 bases). V was trimmed by 8 bases and J by 0 bases, leaving 10 bases between them. There are 14 residues in the CDR3. Germline CDR1 reads SGHTA; CDR2 reads FQGTGA. This chain's CDR3 is CASSTGATNEKLFF. The CDR3 DNA reads TGTGCCAGCTCAACAGGTGCAACTAATGAAAAACTGTTTTTT.

The chain couples TRBV6-4 to TRBJ2-1; 10 nucleotides agree with TRBD2. CDR3 size: 15 residues. Unmatched junction bases numbered 9, after V lost 3 bases and J lost 10 bases. Germline values: CDR1 MRHNA, CDR2 SNTAGT. CDR3 bases: TGTGCCAGCAGTGATGGGCTAGCGGGAGCAAGAGAGCAGTTCTTC. Translation: CASSDGLAGAREQFF.

This clone was counted a single time. A junction boundary mismatches the germline segment, possibly from a read error. Other DNA sequences in this specimen translate into the identical CDR3. The V gene is TRBV5-1, the J gene TRBJ1-6; 8 bases line up with TRBD1. This CDR3 has 14 amino acids. Germline lookup yields CDR1 SGHRS and CDR2 YFSETQ. The CDR3 loop is CASSLGQDNSPLHF. In nucleotides, the CDR3 is TGCGCCAGCAGTTTGGGACAGGATAATTCACCCCTCCACTTT.

CDR3: CASSALGTNTEAFF. CDR3 in DNA: TGTGCCAGTAGTGCCTTGGGCACTAACACTGAAGCTTTCTTT. This chain links TRBV19 with TRBJ1-1; no definite D call. The CDR3 is 14 residues long. Germline CDR1 reads LNHDA; CDR2 reads SQIVND (reference sequence). V shed 5 bases and J shed 2 bases, with 12 bases lying between them.

CDR3 amino acids: CASSQEQGGNQPQHF. CDR3 nucleotides: TGTGCCAGCAGCCAAGAACAGGGAGGCAATCAGCCCCAGCATTTT. The chain carries TRBV3-1 (or the pseudogene TRBV3-2) and TRBJ1-5; D might be TRBD1 (6 bases). Germline CDR1 and CDR2: LGHDT and YNNKEL (reference sequence). V dropped 0 bases and J dropped 2 bases, with 8 bases sitting between them. The CDR3 has 15 residues.

This rearrangement joins TRBV5-3 to TRBJ2-7, with D perhaps matching TRBD2 (6 bases). TRBV5-3 has ORF status, its function being uncertain. There are 15 residues in the CDR3. Deletions cut 0 bases from V and 3 bases from J, with 13 bases between. The CDR3 bases are TGTGCCAGAAGCTTGGCTACGGGAGTAGGCTACGAGCAGTACTTC. Protein: CARSLATGVGYEQYF.

The chain joins TRBV3-1 (or the pseudogene TRBV3-2) to TRBJ1-3; 7 bases are a match to TRBD1. The CDR3 is 18 residues long. The V gene's germline CDR1 is LGHDT and CDR2 YNNKEL (reference sequence). J lost 0 bases, V lost 0 bases, and 8 bases had no gene match. The CDR3 DNA is TGTGCCAGCAGCCAAGAGAGAGGGACAGCCTTCTCTGGAAACACCATATATTTT. Encoded protein: CASSQERGTAFSGNTIYF.

This rearrangement joins TRBV29-1 to TRBJ1-1, with 8 bases aligning to TRBD1. This CDR3 is 12 amino acids long. Trimming took 7 bases from V and 7 from J; bases not matched to a gene: 8. Germline values: CDR1 SQVTM, CDR2 ANQGSEA. This CDR3 reads CSAQGARDEAFF. The CDR3, as DNA: TGCAGCGCCCAGGGGGCACGGGATGAAGCTTTCTTT.

The rearrangement links TRBV6-5 to TRBJ1-3; 8 bases agree with TRBD1. The CDR3 spans 14 residues. V gave up 8 bases and J gave up 3 bases; unmatched junction bases: 6. CDR1 and CDR2 from the germline V gene are MNHEY and SVGAGI. CDR3 residues: CASSQGAYGNTIYF. CDR3 nucleotides: TGTGCCAGCTCTCAGGGGGCTTATGGAAACACCATATATTTT.

This chain joins TRBV6-6 and TRBJ1-4, with 9 positions matching TRBD1. The CDR3 loop spans 14 amino acids. Losses at the gene ends were 4 bases for V and 6 bases for J; bases not matched to a gene: 3. Germline V CDR1 and CDR2: MNHNY, SVGAGI (reference sequence). This CDR3 is CASSSTGGHEKLFF. CDR3 sequence (DNA): TGTGCCAGCAGTTCGACAGGGGGGCATGAAAAACTGTTTTTT.

The chain links TRBV7-2 to TRBJ2-1; D is unclear. V shed 0 bases and J shed 3 bases, with 12 bases lying between them. Germline-derived CDR1 and CDR2 are SGHTA and FQGNSA. The CDR3 covers 16 residues. CDR3 protein: CASSLAPSPGYNEQFF. The DNA of the CDR3 is TGTGCCAGCAGCTTAGCGCCCTCCCCCGGCTACAATGAGCAGTTCTTC.

The genes are TRBV9 and TRBJ1-2; D call uncertain. Trimming removed 5 bases at V and 4 bases at J, with 9 bases between. Germline V gives CDR1 SGDLS, CDR2 YYNGEE. The CDR3 contains 12 residues. Here the CDR3 DNA reads TGTGCCAGCAGGGTGCCAGGCTATGGCTACACCTTC. Protein: CASRVPGYGYTF.

This clone has only one observation. The chain uses TRBV3-1 (or the pseudogene TRBV3-2) and TRBJ2-7, with D perhaps matching TRBD2 (5 bases). Germline V gene data show CDR1 as LGHDT and CDR2 as YNNKEL (reference sequence). V gave up 1 base and J gave up 9 bases, with 7 bases separating them. The CDR3 totals 11 residues. CDR3 region: CASSQGTRQYF. The CDR3 DNA is TGTGCCAGCAGCCAAGGGACTCGGCAGTACTTC.

J is TRBJ2-3 and V is TRBV7-9, with 11 bases lining up with TRBD1. The CDR3 runs 16 residues. V shed 5 bases and J 0 bases; nucleotides not matched to a gene: 4. CDR1 is SEHNR, CDR2 FQNEAQ, per germline (reference sequence). The DNA for the CDR3 is TGTGCCAGCAGCGCCTGGGACAGGGGGAGCACAGATACGCAGTATTTT. This codes for CASSAWDRGSTDTQYF. The variable domain in full, with the rest retrieved from reference TRBV7-9 and TRBJ2-3, is DTGVSQNPRHKITKRGQNVTFRCDPISEHNRLYWYRQTLGQGPEFLTYFQNEAQLEKSRLLSDRFSAERPKGSFSTLEIQRTEQGDSAMYLCASSAWDRGSTDTQYFGPGTRLTVL.

The J gene is TRBJ1-1, the V gene TRBV30, with TRBD1 matching 8 bases. The CDR3 has 14 residues. Germline values: CDR1 GTSNPN, CDR2 SVGIG (reference sequence). J gave up 0 bases and V 4 bases, and 4 bases lay outside the gene matches. DNA of the CDR3: TGTGCCTGGAACCAGGGGGCTCTGAACACTGAAGCTTTCTTT. This encodes CAWNQGALNTEAFF.

The sample holds a few counts of this clone. The chain links TRBV12-3 or TRBV12-4 to TRBJ2-3; no definite D call. With 1 base removed from V and 2 bases from J, the gap between germline ends came to 4 bases. The CDR3 runs to 13 residues. DNA of the CDR3: TGTGCCAGCAGTTTAGTAAACACAGATACGCAGTATTTT. Translation: CASSLVNTDTQYF.

This clone came up once. The chain links TRBV19 to TRBJ1-2; a weak D match, TRBD1 (5 bases). The ends were cut back, 6 bases at V and 3 bases at J, with 11 bases in the middle. The germline V gene has CDR1 LNHDA and CDR2 SQIVND (reference sequence). This CDR3 has 13 amino acids. This CDR3 is CASRGGEDYGYTF. In DNA, the CDR3 is TGTGCCAGTAGGGGAGGGGAGGACTATGGCTACACCTTC.

This clone has ten or more counts. The V and J genes are TRBV4-2 and TRBJ2-3; tentative D call: TRBD2 (5 bases). Germline loops: CDR1 LGHNA, CDR2 YNFKEQ. The CDR3 spans 14 residues. V was trimmed by 1 base and J by 5 bases, leaving 10 bases between them. The CDR3: CASSQVTRQDTQYF. CDR3 DNA sequence: TGTGCCAGCAGCCAAGTAACTAGACAAGATACGCAGTATTTT.

This chain links TRBV11-2 with TRBJ1-4; no reliable D call. V gave up 0 bases and J gave up 8 bases, with 13 bases separating them. Germline V lookup: CDR1 SGHAT, CDR2 FQNNGV. This CDR3 has 15 residues. CDR3 coding DNA: TGTGCCAGCAGCTTAGATCAGGCAGGAAAGGAAAAACTGTTTTTT. Protein: CASSLDQAGKEKLFF.

The genes are TRBV24-1 and TRBJ2-7, with TRBD1 identical over 8 bases. V lost 4 bases to trimming and J lost 6 bases; unmatched junction nucleotides: 4. The length of the CDR3 is 13 residues. Germline V lookup: CDR1 KGHDR, CDR2 SFDVKD. The DNA of the CDR3 is TGTGCCACCAGTGAATTAACAGGGGGCGAGCAGTACTTC. Translation: CATSELTGGEQYF.